A single TCR beta chain is shown here with its context. Its antigen remains unidentified. PCR primers comprised 60 Vbeta and 13 Jbeta primers. Method: immunoSEQ multiplex PCR; TCRdb's copy keeps in-frame clones and lacks some. The sample table sets out tens of thousands of clones. This record belongs to a study of cytomegalovirus exposure and HLA in healthy donors. Findings of the study overall: In an earlier analysis, about 87% or about 30%: the productive usage of most TCR beta V segments. In a later analysis, more than 15,000 TCR beta sequences were associated with HLA alleles at 0.05 false discovery rate. The authors later linked a missense DCLRE1C variant to TCR beta V- and J-gene trimming.

Healthy donors of bone marrow made up the group. The CDR3 loop spans 14 amino acids. J was trimmed by 4 bases and V by 5 bases; bases with no gene match: 6. CDR1 is LNHDA and CDR2 is SQIVND in the germline V gene (reference sequence). The clonotype comes from a female donor in good health and CMV-seropositive. The rearrangement joins TRBV19 to TRBJ1-1; TRBD1 matches 8 bases. Sample: PBMCs. CDR3 nucleotides: TGTGCCAGTAGTGGAGGGACAGGCGTCACTGAAGCTTTCTTT. The encoded protein is CASSGGTGVTEAFF.